The text below deals with one T cell receptor (beta chain). No antigen is known for it. Antigen-specific CD4+ T cell clonotypes were called by their expansion after viral peptide-pool culture in ViraFEST. Culture proceeded for nine to eleven days, and CD4+ T cells were then isolated. Each person got two doses of an mRNA SARS-CoV-2 vaccine, BNT162b2 or mRNA-1273. The sample comes from a study of vaccination effects on CD4 cells after COVID-19. TCRdb's table, derived via immunoSEQ multiplex PCR, lists solely in-frame clones and lacks some. The sample shows about 25,000 clones, roughly 80% of them seen only once. The TCR sequence derives from a human donor who received a COVID-19 vaccine. Sequencing used CD4+ T cells from PBMCs cultured with HCoV-NL63 spike peptides, obtained after COVID-19 vaccination.

CDR3 bases: TGTGCCAGCAGTTTATTCGGGCAGGGTGAGGGTGATACGCAGTATTTT. Protein sequence: CASSLFGQGEGDTQYF. The chain carries TRBV28 and TRBJ2-3; possibly TRBD1 or TRBD2 for D (5 bases each). With 1 base removed from V and 6 bases from J, the gap between germline ends came to 17 bases. CDR1 MDHEN and CDR2 SYDVKM come from the germline V gene. The length of the CDR3 is 16 residues.